This paragraph reports one TCR beta chain. Its antigen remains undetermined. Base qualities are not at hand, and no much larger clone is one base apart. The cohort comprised approximately 700 healthy bone marrow donors. Cohort members were all nominally healthy when sampled, although unrecorded immune exposures were likely present. The donor was CMV seronegative and was included in the group of 352 seronegative cohort members. Each donor provided a peripheral blood sample, and peripheral blood mononuclear cells were used for TCR beta sequencing. Genomic DNA extraction from the blood cell samples was performed with the Qiagen DNeasy Blood Extraction Kit. Library generation was performed with the immunoSEQ multiplex PCR assay. For the multiplex PCR, a mixture combining 60 forward primers for TCR Vbeta segments and 13 reverse primers for TCR Jbeta segments was used. The CDR3 region of rearranged TCR beta genes was amplified from genomic DNA with a multiplex PCR assay. The amplified TCR beta libraries were sequenced on the Illumina HiSeq System as 87-base-pair reads. Regarding the original processing steps: In a later analysis, roughly 80 million unique TCR beta chains were counted across the roughly 610 repertoires, and around 11 million of these chains were shared by at least two donors. To remove PCR and sequencing errors, raw reads were error-corrected and collapsed into unique sequences using a nearest-neighbor algorithm that merged closely related sequences. Alignment of CDR3 sequences to IMGT reference sequences was used to assign V, D and J gene segments. For a sequence to be retained, a match of at least six nucleotides to both a V gene segment and a J gene segment was required. Rearrangements were called productive when the CDR3 lacked stop codons and stayed in frame with V and J; all others were non-productive. CDR3 was defined by IMGT convention, running from the second conserved V-encoded cysteine to the conserved J-encoded phenylalanine. The earlier analysis of around 640 of the donors excluded sequences that lacked an unambiguous match to a single V gene segment. An earlier analysis of 500 to 600 of the donors classified V segments as functional when productive rearrangements were above 56.7% and as segregating when the standard deviation between donors was above 5%. A statistical classification framework was developed to diagnose cytomegalovirus status using the catalog of TCR beta chain sequences. In a later analysis, TCR nucleotide sequences were compared against IMGT/GENE-DB human TR gene sequences so that V and J genes could be assigned. Using the TCRdist pipeline, a later analysis assigned CDR3 sequences along with most-parsimonious VDJ recombination scenarios. In a later analysis, each TCR beta chain was defined by its CDR3 amino acid sequence together with its V-gene family, and reads without a unique V-gene family were excluded. As a way to deal with suspected cross-contamination and a sequencing artifact, a later analysis dropped approximately 590 nucleotide sequences that were highly shared and had low generation probability. A later analysis calculated a clonal expansion index for each public chain from normalized within-repertoire ranks of inferred template counts. A later analysis computed generation probabilities with a VDJ recombination model fitted to out-of-frame rearrangements, and checked the results against IGoR. A later analysis scored TCR-TCR, TCR-HLA and TCR-CMV co-occurrence with hypergeometric tests, applying a repertoire-size bias correction to TCR pairs. To estimate false discovery rates, a later analysis permuted the HLA or CMV assignments 20 times. In a later analysis, co-occurring TCRs were grouped with DBSCAN, and TCRdist sequence similarity was added when clustering was performed within HLA-allele-positive subsets. For co-occurrence clustering, repertoires with fewer than 30,000 or more than 120,000 public chains were excluded, along with roughly five repertoires with anomalous nucleotide sharing. This immuneACCESS table, as held by TCRdb, lists in-frame sequences with V and J called but not all clones. Of the missing ones, under half trace to an unresolved V gene in checked studies; the others have no known cause. D and trimming come from the DNA, and the V and J calls and clone size come from that table. A total of around 200,000 clones appear in this sample, under 85% of them only once. In total, the top ten clones hold 1.5% to 2% of the sample.

Sequences SGHRS (CDR1) and YFSETQ (CDR2) are obtained from the germline V gene. V was cut back by 5 bases and J by 8 bases, leaving a gap of 19 bases between them. The CDR3, cysteine through phenylalanine, is 14 amino acids long. Of all the DNA, just the CDR3 is kept, 42 bases in frame from base 1. These data are taken from a study of cytomegalovirus exposure and HLA in healthy donors (dated by TCRdb to about 2017). Study-wide context: An earlier analysis of roughly 610 of the donors reported around 280 Gb of sequence data and around 110 million unique TCR beta sequences obtained from about 179 million T cells. Along with the approximately 700-subject first cohort, a separate validation cohort of over 90 different subjects was used. Donor age, sex, ethnicity and CMV serostatus were compiled together with the repertoire data. Approximately 300 gigabases of sequencing data and 78 million or so unique TCR sequences were included in an early release covering around 650 HLA-typed donors. Of the roughly 400 genotyped donors, roughly 76% were placed in the genetic ancestry cluster associated with self-reported Caucasian donors. The later analysis used no new phenotypic data to find candidate immune exposures, relying instead on TCR beta sequences and their occurrence across donors. A later genetic analysis used genome-wide SNP genotypes for about 55% of the 666 donors, treating that subset as a discovery cohort. The number of typed donors differed by locus: about 620-640 for A, B, C, DRB1 and DQB1; some 500 for DQA1; roughly 600 for DPA1; and some 430 for DPB1. All discovery cohort repertoires had been generated using a single sequencing platform. On average, around 230,000 unique TCR beta nucleotide sequences were sequenced per donor among about 400 genotyped donors of the cohort, with around 19% of those sequences being non-productive. The study was designed to test whether signatures of past pathogen exposure could be identified by cataloging public T cell receptors. To decide whether each TCR beta V gene segment behaved as functional or pseudogenic, an earlier analysis of several hundred of the donors relied on high-throughput TCR beta sequencing. Roughly five DR-DQ haplotypes were treated as single units for association and clustering because of strong linkage in the cohort. Using immunosequencing, the study profiled T cell repertoires from roughly 650 subjects and related those repertoires to cytomegalovirus serostatus. HLA typing covered class I and class II loci at four-digit resolution. In a later analysis, previously published TCR beta repertoires from 550 to 700 donors were re-analyzed and high-resolution HLA genotyping was added so that TCR occurrence patterns could be studied. To predict cytomegalovirus infection status, the study combined high-throughput TCR immunosequencing, statistical association of individual TCRs with disease status, and machine learning. What the work shows at the level of the full study, not this receptor alone: In this cohort, only TCR beta chains were sequenced, and detectable features were limited by the absence of alpha or paired-chain data. A later analysis found that HLA-associated TCR beta chains were more clonally expanded and had lower generation probabilities than equally common non-associated chains. It was suggested by the authors that the approach could potentially be generalized to other disease states and immunological phenotypes. Because HLA typing was unavailable for some donors at each locus, only the typed subset was used in association tests. According to a later analysis, most CMV-associated TCR beta chains appeared to be HLA-restricted, and the HLA associations seemed to be driven largely by CMV exposure. A later analysis found that TCR association rates varied across HLA loci, with DRB1 alleles showing the most associated TCRs and HLA-C alleles the fewest. The 87-base-pair reads could not distinguish some IMGT-functional V segments, including TRBV6-2 and TRBV6-3, so those segments were excluded. In vitro tests confirmed that a few of the cytomegalovirus-associated TCR beta chains recognize cytomegalovirus antigens. The classifier was reported to diagnose cytomegalovirus status with high specificity and sensitivity in both the original cohort and the validation cohort. Several of the top co-occurrence clusters appeared to be linked to parvovirus B19, influenza, CMV and Epstein-Barr virus, according to a later analysis. In a later analysis, 15,000 to 20,000 TCR beta sequences were associated with specific HLA alleles at a false discovery rate of 0.05. In a later genetic analysis, a missense DCLRE1C variant was associated with V-gene and J-gene trimming of TCR beta chains, and the association was replicated in an independent cohort. In an earlier analysis of several hundred of the donors, most TCR beta V segments were observed in productive rearrangements about 87% or about 30% of the time, broadly matching IMGT annotations. Across donors, most TCR sequences were observed very rarely, whereas some public TCRs were present in many individuals. Because counts were too low, about 18 rarely observed V segments, including chromosome 9 orphons, were excluded from the earlier analysis of a few hundred of the donors. A further reported finding was that TCR beta sequences accurately predicted the HLA-A and HLA-B alleles for most subjects in the first cohort. Strong co-occurrence of HLA alleles, especially DR and DQ, made assigning TCR associations to individual alleles difficult. Correlated functional status among segregating V segments might be attributable to linkage disequilibrium, but an unknown experimental factor could not be ruled out. Compared with the roughly 710-donor mean, donors in an Asian-associated ancestry cluster had fewer N-insertions in productive TCRs, according to a later genetic analysis. Roughly uniform sequencing depth across donors was assumed in presence/absence analyses, although this assumption may not hold. A total of about 150 TCR beta chains were listed by the study as associated with cytomegalovirus. Immune exposure information for the cohort was limited to CMV serostatus. The sequencing pipeline was judged likely to have produced a cluster of highly shared sequence variants as a technical artifact.

This TCR came from a man between 50 and 59 years old in good health and CMV-seronegative. The rearrangement joined TRBV5-1 to TRBJ1-2; the best D guess is TRBD1, with 6 bases matching. What was sequenced was PBMCs. The CDR3 here reads CASSSGDPLEGYTF. The DNA sequence follows: TGCGCCAGCAGTTCAGGGGACCCTCTTGAGGGCTACACCTTC.